The 4 T cell receptor beta chains presented below share a single source sample, sequenced in a study of shared clonotypes between healthy human individuals. Naive CD8 cells lacked CD45RO, underwent positive selection for CCR7 and left out terminally differentiated effector memory CD45RA+ cells. The assay was immunoSEQ multiplex PCR, and TCRdb's table has in-frame clones only and misses some. Among millions of clones listed, more than 85% were seen once. The specimen was naive CD8+ T cells from PBMCs. These TCRs come from a man between 18 and 29 years old in good health. Some clones in this sample may be carry-over from other donors' samples.

This chain uses TRBV6-4 with TRBJ1-5; D unresolved. Trimming left V 3 bases short and J 0 bases short, with 9 bases between. The CDR3 extends over 15 amino acids. In germline, CDR1 is MRHNA, CDR2 SNTAGT. DNA for the CDR3: TGTGCCAGCAGTGAGCGGACGGGTAGCAATCAGCCCCAGCATTTT. Its translation: CASSERTGSNQPQHF.

The chain employs TRBV27 and TRBJ2-7; the D is unclear. Germline V lookup: CDR1 MNHEY, CDR2 SMNVEV (reference sequence). This CDR3 spans 14 amino acids. V lost 4 bases, J lost 3 bases, and 13 bases lay in between. The CDR3 nucleotides read TGTGCCAGCAGTTACTCAGGAACTTTCTACGAGCAGTACTTC. Its translation: CASSYSGTFYEQYF.

The chain joins TRBV7-9 to TRBJ2-1, with 8 bases matching TRBD1. Germline CDR1 is SEHNR and CDR2 is FQNEAQ (reference sequence). The V and J ends lost 5 bases and 12 bases, in that order; junction bases with no gene match: 15. CDR3 length equals 15 residues. Written as DNA, the CDR3 is TGTGCCAGCAGCGGCACAGGGGGGACCTGGGGCGCGCAGTTCTTC. It is translated as CASSGTGGTWGAQFF. The entire variable domain, with the rest obtained from reference TRBV7-9 and TRBJ2-1, is as follows: DTGVSQNPRHKITKRGQNVTFRCDPISEHNRLYWYRQTLGQGPEFLTYFQNEAQLEKSRLLSDRFSAERPKGSFSTLEIQRTEQGDSAMYLCASSGTGGTWGAQFFGPGTRLTVL.

The genes are TRBV30 and TRBJ2-1; 7 nucleotides agree with TRBD2. The V segment lost 4 bases and the J segment 3 bases; nucleotides outside the gene matches: 3. Germline V CDR1 and CDR2: GTSNPN, SVGIG (reference sequence). CDR3 length: 13 amino acids. Here the CDR3 reads CAWTWGGYNEQFF. The CDR3 DNA follows: TGTGCCTGGACCTGGGGGGGCTACAATGAGCAGTTCTTC.